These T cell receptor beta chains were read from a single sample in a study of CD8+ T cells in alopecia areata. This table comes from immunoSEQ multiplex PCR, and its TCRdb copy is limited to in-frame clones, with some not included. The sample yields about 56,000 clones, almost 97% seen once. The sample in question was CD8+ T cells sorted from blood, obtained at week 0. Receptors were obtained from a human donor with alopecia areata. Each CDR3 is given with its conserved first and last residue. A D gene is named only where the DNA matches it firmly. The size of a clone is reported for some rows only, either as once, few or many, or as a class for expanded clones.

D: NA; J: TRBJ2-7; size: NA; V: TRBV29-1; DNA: TGCAGCGTACCCTCCCGGGGTTCCTACGAGCAGTACTTC; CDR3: CSVPSRGSYEQYF
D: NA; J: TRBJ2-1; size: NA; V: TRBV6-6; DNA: TGTGCCAGCAGTTACGGGTCCGTCAATGAGCAGTTCTTC; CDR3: CASSYGSVNEQFF
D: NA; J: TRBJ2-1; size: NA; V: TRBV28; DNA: TGTGCCAGCAGTTTACAGCCGGCCTACAATGAGCAGTTCTTC; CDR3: CASSLQPAYNEQFF
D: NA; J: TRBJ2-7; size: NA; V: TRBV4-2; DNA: TGTGCCAGCAGCCACGTCTATTCCTACGAGCAGTACTTC; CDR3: CASSHVYSYEQYF
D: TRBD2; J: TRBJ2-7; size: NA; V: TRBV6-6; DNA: TGTGCCAGCAGACAAGGACTAGCGGGGCTCTACGAGCAGTACTTC; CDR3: CASRQGLAGLYEQYF
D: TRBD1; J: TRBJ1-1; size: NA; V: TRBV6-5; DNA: TGTGCCAGCAGTTACCAGGGCAGGGGGGAAGCTTTCTTT; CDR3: CASSYQGRGEAFF
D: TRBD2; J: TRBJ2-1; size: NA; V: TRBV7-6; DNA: TGTGCCAGCAGCTTAGGGGGACTAGCGGGGGGCTCACCCTACAATGAGCAGTTCTTC; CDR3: CASSLGGLAGGSPYNEQFF
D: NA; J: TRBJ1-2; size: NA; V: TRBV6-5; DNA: TGTGCCAGCACTATGGGCCCGGGGGGCTACACCTTC; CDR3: CASTMGPGGYTF
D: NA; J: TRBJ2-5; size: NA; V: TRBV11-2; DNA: TGTGCCAGCAGCCTCGGGGAGACCCAGTACTTC; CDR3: CASSLGETQYF
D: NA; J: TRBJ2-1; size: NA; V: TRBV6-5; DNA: TGTGCCAGCAGTTACTCGACTGCGGGCAATGAGCAGTTCTTC; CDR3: CASSYSTAGNEQFF
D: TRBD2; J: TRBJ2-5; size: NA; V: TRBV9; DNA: TGTGCCAGCAGCGTGGGACTAGCGAGGGCCGGAGAGACCCAGTACTTC; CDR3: CASSVGLARAGETQYF
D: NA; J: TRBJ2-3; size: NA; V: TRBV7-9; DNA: TGTGCCAGCAGCTTAGCGAGGGCGGGGCCAGGAGATACGCAGTATTTT; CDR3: CASSLARAGPGDTQYF
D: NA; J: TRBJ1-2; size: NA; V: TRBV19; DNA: TGTGCCAGTAGTATCGGGGGCCTTCTTAACTATGGCTACACCTTC; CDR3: CASSIGGLLNYGYTF
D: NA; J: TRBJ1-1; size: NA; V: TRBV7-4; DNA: TGTGCCAGCAGCTTAGTTTATCAAGGGCCGATGAACACTGAAGCTTTCTTT; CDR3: CASSLVYQGPMNTEAFF
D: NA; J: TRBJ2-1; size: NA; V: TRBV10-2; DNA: TGCGCCAGCAGTGGATCGGAATACTCCTACAATGAGCAGTTCTTC; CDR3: CASSGSEYSYNEQFF
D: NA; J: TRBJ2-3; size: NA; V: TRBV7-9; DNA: TGTGCCAGCAGCTTAGCGAGGGACCCGATGGATACGCAGTATTTT; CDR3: CASSLARDPMDTQYF
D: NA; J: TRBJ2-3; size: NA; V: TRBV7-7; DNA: TGTGCTAGCAGCTTAGTCCCCACAGATACGCAGTATTTT; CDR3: CASSLVPTDTQYF
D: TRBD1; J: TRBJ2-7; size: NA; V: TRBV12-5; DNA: TGTGCTAGTGGTCCGCCTCACGGGACAGGGGACGACGAGCAGTACTTC; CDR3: CASGPPHGTGDDEQYF
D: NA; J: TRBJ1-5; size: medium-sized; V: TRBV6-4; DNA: TGTGCCAGCAGTGACTCACAATTACCCCTTGGTCAGACGCATAATCAGCCCCAGCATTTT; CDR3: CASSDSQLPLGQTHNQPQHF
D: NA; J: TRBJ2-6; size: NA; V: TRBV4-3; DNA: TGCGCCAGCAGCCAAGAGTGGATCTCTGGGGCCAACGTCCTGACTTTC; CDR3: CASSQEWISGANVLTF
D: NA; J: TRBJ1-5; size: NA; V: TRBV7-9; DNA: TGTGCCAGCAGCGTCAATGGCCGGACGGGCAATCAGCCCCAGCATTTT; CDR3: CASSVNGRTGNQPQHF
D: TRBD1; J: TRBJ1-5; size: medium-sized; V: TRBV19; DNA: TGTGCCAGTAGTGGACAGGGCCCCAATCAGCCCCAGCATTTT; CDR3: CASSGQGPNQPQHF
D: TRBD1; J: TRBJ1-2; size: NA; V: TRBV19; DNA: TGTGCCAGTATGGACAGGCCAAACTATGGCTACACCTTC; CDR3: CASMDRPNYGYTF
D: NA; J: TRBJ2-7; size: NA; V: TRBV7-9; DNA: TGTGCCAGCAGCCGACAGGTCTCCTACGAGCAGTACTTC; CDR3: CASSRQVSYEQYF
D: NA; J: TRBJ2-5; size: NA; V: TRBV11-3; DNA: TGTGCCAGCAGCTTAGGGGACGTAAATCAAGAGACCCAGTACTTC; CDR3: CASSLGDVNQETQYF
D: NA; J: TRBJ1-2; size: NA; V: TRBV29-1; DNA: TGCAGCGTTGAACAAGGCAGGGACGGCTACACCTTC; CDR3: CSVEQGRDGYTF
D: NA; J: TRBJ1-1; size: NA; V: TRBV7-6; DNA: TGTGCCAGCAGCTTAGCGGCAGACTTGAACACTGAAGCTTTCTTT; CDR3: CASSLAADLNTEAFF